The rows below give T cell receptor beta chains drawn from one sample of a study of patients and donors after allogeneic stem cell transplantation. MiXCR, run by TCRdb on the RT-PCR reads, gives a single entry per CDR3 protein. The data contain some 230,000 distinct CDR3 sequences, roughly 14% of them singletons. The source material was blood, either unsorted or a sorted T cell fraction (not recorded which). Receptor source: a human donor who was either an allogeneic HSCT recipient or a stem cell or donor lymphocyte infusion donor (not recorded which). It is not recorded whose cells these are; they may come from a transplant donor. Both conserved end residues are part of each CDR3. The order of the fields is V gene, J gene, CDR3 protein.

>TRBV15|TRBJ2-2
CATSRPTGGRGGELFF
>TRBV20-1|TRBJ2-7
CSAPLVGGHPYEQYF
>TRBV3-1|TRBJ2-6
CASSPSFAANVSGANVLTF
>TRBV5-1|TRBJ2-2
CASNGLAGGTGELFF
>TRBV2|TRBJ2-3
CASGTSGRTDTQYF
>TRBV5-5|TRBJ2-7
CASSLAYGNYEQYF
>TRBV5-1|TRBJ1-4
CASSLRPEITTPNEKLFF
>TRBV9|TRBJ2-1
CASSVAPSGNEQFF
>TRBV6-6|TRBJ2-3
CASTRNQDTQYF
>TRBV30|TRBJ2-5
CAWSVKGKQETQYF
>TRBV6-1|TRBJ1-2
CASSLFGDYGYTF
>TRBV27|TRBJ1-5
CASRGQGERQPQHF
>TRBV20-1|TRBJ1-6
CSARPGGQAYNSPLHF
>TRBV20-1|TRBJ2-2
CSARGSYTGELFF
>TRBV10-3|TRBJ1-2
CAISPGTEDNYGYTF
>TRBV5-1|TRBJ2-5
CASSLGGDIRETQYF
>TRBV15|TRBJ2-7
CATSMVQGQSYEQYF
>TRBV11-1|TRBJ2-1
CASSLGSGGPLEQFF
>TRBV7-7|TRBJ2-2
CASSLKSGSTGELFF
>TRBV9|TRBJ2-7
CASSQGVLPEQYF
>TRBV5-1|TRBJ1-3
CASSPDRGGNTIYF
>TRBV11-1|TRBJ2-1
CASSLGPPGLAAYNEQFF
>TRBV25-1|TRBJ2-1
CASSGYNEQFF
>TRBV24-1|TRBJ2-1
CATRGLHNEQFF
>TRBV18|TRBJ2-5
CASAESETQYF
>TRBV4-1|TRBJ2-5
CASSYTSGVETQYF
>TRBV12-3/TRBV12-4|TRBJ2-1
CASSLAYAGAEQFF
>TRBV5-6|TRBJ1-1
CASSLPNRGESAFF
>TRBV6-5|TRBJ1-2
CASSSNRVRGGYTF
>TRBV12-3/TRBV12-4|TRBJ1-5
CASSRDSYSNQPQHF
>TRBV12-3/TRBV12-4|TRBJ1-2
CASDRPTANYGYTF
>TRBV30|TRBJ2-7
CACEDRGTPEQYF
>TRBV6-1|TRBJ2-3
CASKELAGPRSDTQYF
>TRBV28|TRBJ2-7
CASSYRDRGILVYEQYF
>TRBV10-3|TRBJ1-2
CATIRDQGIYGYTF
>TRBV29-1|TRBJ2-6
CSVTTSGANVLTF
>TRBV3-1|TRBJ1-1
CASSLAAGETEAFF
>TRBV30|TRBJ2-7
CAWSALRGRAMYEQYF
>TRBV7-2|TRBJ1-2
CASSLSQFNYGYTF
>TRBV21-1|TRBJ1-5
CASSNGGGGSGQPQHF
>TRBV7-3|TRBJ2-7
CASSLQGTYEQYF
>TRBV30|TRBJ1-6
CAWKRWVDSPLHF
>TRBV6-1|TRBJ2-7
CASIYRIPSYEQYF
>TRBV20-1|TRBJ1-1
CSARPGRTEAFF
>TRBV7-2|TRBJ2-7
CASSFQGGSYEQYF
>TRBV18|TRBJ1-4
CASSGDGATNEKLFF
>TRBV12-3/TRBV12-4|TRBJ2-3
CASSPPLRLAGGRDTQYF
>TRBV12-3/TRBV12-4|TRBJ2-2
CASRLDGNTGELFF
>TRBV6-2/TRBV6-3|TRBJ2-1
CASSYVAGGSSYNEQFF
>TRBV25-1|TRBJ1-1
CASSGQDRGGGKAFF
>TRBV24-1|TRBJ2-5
CATSDLQGREQETQYF
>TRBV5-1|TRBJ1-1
CASSFGDRGGTEAFF
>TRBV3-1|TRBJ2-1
CASKGTSGIGQFF
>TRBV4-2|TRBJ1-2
CASSQARSLLNGYTF